Listed below are T cell receptor beta chains from one sample, sequenced in a study of identifying expanded T cells in peripheral blood. Repertoires were generated with immunoSEQ multiplex PCR, while TCRdb's copy carries only in-frame clones and drops some. Of about 52,000 clones detected, about 80% appear once; the ten largest clones hold 14%. Sequencing was carried out using blood. Receptors originate from a person aged 18-69 years in good health. Both conserved end residues are part of each CDR3. Fields, in order: clone size, J gene, D gene, V gene, CDR3 DNA, CDR3 protein. D genes are given only for firm matches. Only some rows state a clone size, as once, few, many or a class for expanded clones.

>NA|TRBJ2-5|TRBD2|TRBV7-8
TGTGCCAGCAGCCACGATCAGCGGGGGGGCCGGGAGACCCAGTACTTC
CASSHDQRGGRETQYF
>NA|TRBJ2-3|NA|TRBV5-1
TGCGCCAGCAGCTTGGATCAGGCCGGCACAGATACGCAGTATTTT
CASSLDQAGTDTQYF
>NA|TRBJ1-4|NA|TRBV2
TGTGCCAGCAGCCTTCGTTCGACGGAAGCAAATGAAAAACTGTTTTTT
CASSLRSTEANEKLFF
>NA|TRBJ2-3|NA|TRBV7-2
TGTGCCAGCAGCTTAGTGCGGGGCACAGATACGCAGTATTTT
CASSLVRGTDTQYF
>NA|TRBJ2-5|NA|TRBV27
TGTGCCAGCAGTCTGGCCCACAACCTCAAGGCAGAGACCCAGTACTTC
CASSLAHNLKAETQYF
>NA|TRBJ2-1|NA|TRBV5-1
TGCGCCAGCAGCTTGTACGGGGCGAAAGAGCAGTTCTTC
CASSLYGAKEQFF
>NA|TRBJ2-3|NA|TRBV2
TGTGCCAGCACCACGGACAGATCCACAGATACGCAGTATTTT
CASTTDRSTDTQYF
>NA|TRBJ2-7|NA|TRBV4-1
TGCGCCAGCAGCCGCCCGGGTCCGTACGAGCAGTACTTC
CASSRPGPYEQYF
>NA|TRBJ1-3|NA|TRBV13
TGTGCCAGCAGCTCAGCTTATCGCACGGGACGGAGCTCTGGAAACACCATATATTTT
CASSSAYRTGRSSGNTIYF
>NA|TRBJ2-2|TRBD1|TRBV9
TGTGCCAGCAGCCTAGGCGTCCCGGGACAGGTCGGCGGGGAGCTGTTTTTT
CASSLGVPGQVGGELFF
>once|TRBJ2-3|NA|TRBV12-5
TGTGCTAGTGGCCCCTCCTCCGGGGTTTCTACGCAGTATTTT
CASGPSSGVSTQYF
>NA|TRBJ2-2|NA|TRBV6-4
TGTGCCAGCCGGGACTTAACCACCGGGGAGCTGTTTTTT
CASRDLTTGELFF
>NA|TRBJ2-1|TRBD2|TRBV7-2
TGTGCCAGCAGCTTAGGTGGCGGGAGAACGGACAATGAGCAGTTCTTC
CASSLGGGRTDNEQFF
>NA|TRBJ2-1|NA|TRBV2
TGTGCCAGCAAGGCAGTAGGAAATGAGCAGTTCTTC
CASKAVGNEQFF
>NA|TRBJ2-3|NA|TRBV7-2
TGTGCCAGCAGCGCATTAGATACGCAGTATTTT
CASSALDTQYF
>NA|TRBJ2-3|NA|TRBV6-6
TGTGCCAGCAGTTACGGAGGCTCTCATACGCAGTATTTT
CASSYGGSHTQYF
>NA|TRBJ1-1|NA|TRBV19
TGTGCCAGTATCCCGGGTTACTGGGGCACTGAAGCTTTCTTT
CASIPGYWGTEAFF
>NA|TRBJ2-3|NA|TRBV7-2
TGTGCCAGCAGCTTTCCCTCCGCTAGCAGCAACACAGATACGCAGTATTTT
CASSFPSASSNTDTQYF
>NA|TRBJ2-2|NA|TRBV7-6
TGTGCCAGCCCCAGCGGCGGTAACGGGGAGCTGTTTTTT
CASPSGGNGELFF
>NA|TRBJ2-2|NA|TRBV7-9
TGTGCCAGCAGCTTAGCCGCTTTCACCGGGGAGCTGTTTTTT
CASSLAAFTGELFF
>many|TRBJ2-3|NA|TRBV7-9
TGTGCCAGCAGCCGAGGCCAGGACACAGATACGCAGTATTTT
CASSRGQDTDTQYF
>NA|TRBJ1-2|NA|TRBV6-1
TGTGCCAGCGGAGGGGTAGGACCCAACTATGGCTACACCTTC
CASGGVGPNYGYTF
>NA|TRBJ2-1|TRBD2|TRBV11-2
TGTGCCAGCAGCCCCATAGCGGGAGCTTCCCACAATGAGCAGTTCTTC
CASSPIAGASHNEQFF
>NA|TRBJ1-2|NA|TRBV6-1
TGTGCCAGCAGACAGGACGGACGCTATGGCTACACCTTC
CASRQDGRYGYTF
>NA|TRBJ1-1|TRBD1|TRBV6-1
TGTGCCAGCAGTGAACAGGGGGGCGGAAAAGCTTTCTTT
CASSEQGGGKAFF
>NA|TRBJ2-1|NA|TRBV2
TGTGCCAGCAGGGAACCCTGGGGTAATGAGCAGTTCTTC
CASREPWGNEQFF
>NA|TRBJ2-3|NA|TRBV14
TGTGCCAGCAGCCGGGACCTCGGGGATACGCAGTATTTT
CASSRDLGDTQYF
>NA|TRBJ1-1|TRBD1|TRBV7-8
TGTGCCAGCAGCTTGGAGGGGACAGTGAACACTGAAGCTTTCTTT
CASSLEGTVNTEAFF
>NA|TRBJ2-2|TRBD1|TRBV5-8
TGTGCCAGCAGCTTAGGACAGGGGGATGCCGGGGAGCTGTTTTTT
CASSLGQGDAGELFF
>NA|TRBJ2-3|NA|TRBV5-4
TGTGCCAGCAGCTCCGTAAGTCGGGGCACAGATACGCAGTATTTT
CASSSVSRGTDTQYF
>NA|TRBJ2-3|NA|TRBV9
TGTGCCAGTGGCCGGGGGTTGGATACGCAGTATTTT
CASGRGLDTQYF
>NA|TRBJ2-5|TRBD2|TRBV11-2
TGTGCCAGCAGCTTAGCGGGGGGACAAGAGACCCAGTACTTC
CASSLAGGQETQYF
>NA|TRBJ1-2|TRBD1|TRBV7-6
TGTGCCAGCAGCCCAGGACAGGGGTATGGCTACACCTTC
CASSPGQGYGYTF
>NA|TRBJ2-4|NA|TRBV18
TGTGCCAGCTCACCGTCCAAGGGAAACATTCAGTACTTC
CASSPSKGNIQYF